What follows describes a single T cell receptor (beta chain). The antigen is not known. This specimen belongs to a study of cytomegalovirus exposure and HLA in healthy donors. On the study more broadly: Sequencing of some 200 million T cells in an earlier analysis found around 120 million unique TCR beta sequences.

The germline V gene encodes CDR1 SGHRS and CDR2 YFSETQ. This CDR3 region has 15 residues. Overall study results and limits: Sequencing depth roughly uniform across donors was assumed in presence/absence analyses.

Primers included in the PCR were 60 Vbeta and 13 Jbeta primers. This table comes from immunoSEQ multiplex PCR, and its TCRdb copy is limited to in-frame clones, with some not included. The data contain about 37,000 clones, roughly 80% of them singletons. V gene TRBV5-1 combines with J gene TRBJ2-5, with TRBD1 identical over 9 bases. The J call is uncertain, as TRBJ2-7 better fits the DNA end. Sequenced sample: PBMCs. This TCR was recovered from a woman between 40 and 55 years old in good health and CMV-seronegative. The CDR3 region has the DNA TGCGCCAGCAGCCACCGGGACAGGGCCTCCTACGAGCAGTACTTC. Its translation: CASSHRDRASYEQYF.